This T cell receptor (beta chain) was captured by sequencing in a study of shared clonotypes between healthy human individuals. Study context: Per donor, three plates held CD4 naive cells, three held CD4 memory, two held CD8 naive and one held CD8 memory. Study results and caveats: The study's rarefaction showed incomplete sorted-subset sequencing despite large depth. The naive CD4 repertoires of several donors were compared, and about 5% of clonotypes were shared.

Data came from immunoSEQ multiplex PCR; TCRdb stores just in-frame clones and leaves some out. Of fewer than 1.4 million clones listed, 78% are singletons. Caucasian adults residing in Nashville, Tennessee made up all the donors. In germline, CDR1 is SGHKS, CDR2 YYEKEE (reference sequence). Trimming took off 1 base at V and 0 bases at J, with 7 bases between the two ends. The CDR3 runs to 15 residues. Concerning this clone itself: Antigen unknown. A much more abundant neighbour one base away suggests this may be a read error. Other DNA sequences in the same sample also yield this CDR3.

This chain uses TRBV5-5 with TRBJ2-2; TRBD1 might be the D (6 bases). This TCR came from a man between 18 and 35 years old in good health. Some clones in this sample may be carry-over from other donors' samples. Sequencing input: memory CD4+ T cells from PBMCs. The sample's subset: CD45RA-negative fraction. Written as DNA, the CDR3 is TGTGCCAGCAGCTTGACAGGGACGAACACCGGGGAGCTGTTTTTT. It specifies CASSLTGTNTGELFF.